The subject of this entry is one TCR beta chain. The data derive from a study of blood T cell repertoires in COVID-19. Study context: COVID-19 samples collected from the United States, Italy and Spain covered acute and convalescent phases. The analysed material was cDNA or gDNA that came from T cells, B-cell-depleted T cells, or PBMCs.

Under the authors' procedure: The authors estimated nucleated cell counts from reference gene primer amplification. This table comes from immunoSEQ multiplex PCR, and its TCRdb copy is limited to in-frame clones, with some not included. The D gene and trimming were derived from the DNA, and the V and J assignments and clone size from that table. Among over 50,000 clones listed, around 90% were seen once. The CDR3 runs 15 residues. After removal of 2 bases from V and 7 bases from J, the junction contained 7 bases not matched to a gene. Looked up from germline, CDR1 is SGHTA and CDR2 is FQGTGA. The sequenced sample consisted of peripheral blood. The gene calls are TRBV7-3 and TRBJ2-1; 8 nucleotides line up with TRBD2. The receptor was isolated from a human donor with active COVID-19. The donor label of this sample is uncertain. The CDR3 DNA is TGTGCCAGCAGCTTACGCCTCGGGACTAGTAATGAGCAGTTCTTC. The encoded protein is CASSLRLGTSNEQFF.